This passage covers 22 T cell receptor beta chains from one sample sequenced in a study of blood T cells in healthy people across ages. A second PCR of roughly 7 to 11 cycles used a sample-barcoded 5' primer and a J-beta primer mix. Each CDR3 protein gets one entry after TCRdb re-called the 5' RACE reads with MiXCR. The table lists 750,000 or so distinct CDR3 sequences, 25% of them singletons. This sample also belongs to another study, concerning T cells of mothers and their children.

Sequences were obtained from blood. The receptors derive from a boy younger than 18 in good health.

The CDR3 DNA follows: TGCGCCAGCAGGCAAAGAGGACAGGGGTCCTCTAGCACAGATACGCAGTATTTT. It translates to CASRQRGQGSSSTDTQYF. The rearrangement joins TRBV5-1 to TRBJ2-3, with 9 nucleotides matching TRBD1. With 5 bases clipped from V and 0 bases from J, the junction kept 13 bases outside the gene matches. CDR1 is SGHRS, CDR2 YFSETQ, per germline. This CDR3 is 18 amino acids long.

This clonotype was found a few times. V gene TRBV3-1 combines with J gene TRBJ1-4, with 7 positions matching TRBD1. After removal of 0 bases from V and 8 bases from J, the junction contained 12 bases not matched to a gene. Germline V gives CDR1 LGHDT, CDR2 YNNKEL (reference sequence). The CDR3 has 17 amino acids. The CDR3: CASSQDGDSPMGEKLFF. The CDR3 DNA reads TGTGCCAGCAGCCAAGACGGGGACAGCCCTATGGGCGAAAAACTGTTTTTT.

J is TRBJ2-1 and V is TRBV7-9; D may be TRBD1 (5 bases). Germline V gene lookup returns CDR1 SEHNR and CDR2 FQNEAQ (reference sequence). The CDR3 runs to 12 residues. Trimming shortened V by 6 bases and J by 8 bases, and 11 bases separated the two germline ends. The CDR3 reads CASRGLRDEQFF. As DNA, the CDR3 is TGTGCCAGCAGGGGGCTCAGGGATGAGCAGTTCTTC. The whole variable domain, filled in from reference TRBV7-9 and TRBJ2-1, reads DTGVSQNPRHKITKRGQNVTFRCDPISEHNRLYWYRQTLGQGPEFLTYFQNEAQLEKSRLLSDRFSAERPKGSFSTLEIQRTEQGDSAMYLCASRGLRDEQFFGPGTRLTVL.

J is TRBJ1-4 and V is TRBV5-1; D call uncertain. This CDR3 is built from 14 residues. V lost 3 bases, J lost 8 bases, and 14 bases lay in between. Germline CDR1 SGHRS, CDR2 YFSETQ. CDR3 sequence reads: CASSSPGREEKLFF. In DNA form, the CDR3 reads TGCGCCAGCAGCTCACCCGGGAGGGAAGAAAAACTGTTTTTT.

The chain combines TRBV20-1 with TRBJ2-5; no definite D call. Trimming pared 2 bases from V and 0 bases from J, leaving 13 bases between. CDR1 is DFQATT and CDR2 is SNEGSKA in the germline V gene (reference sequence). There are 15 residues in the CDR3. CDR3 residues: CSARPPLAYQETQYF. CDR3 coding DNA: TGCAGTGCTAGACCTCCTCTGGCGTACCAAGAGACCCAGTACTTC.

The CDR3: CASSLGGTGDWDIQYF. CDR3 bases: TGTGCCAGCAGCCTTGGGGGGACAGGGGATTGGGACATTCAGTACTTC. The chain employs TRBV3-1 and TRBJ2-4; 10 bases match TRBD1. The CDR3 spans 16 residues. With 4 bases clipped from V and 8 bases from J, the junction kept 11 bases outside the gene matches. Germline CDR1 reads LGHDT; CDR2 reads YNNKEL (reference sequence).

The chain uses TRBV3-1 and TRBJ1-3; D unclear. The V gene lost 0 bases and the J gene lost 4 bases, with 7 bases spanning the gap. The CDR3 consists of 14 residues. Germline assignment: CDR1 LGHDT and CDR2 YNNKEL (reference sequence). The CDR3 spells CASSQEATGNTIYF. CDR3 bases: TGTGCCAGCAGCCAAGAGGCTACCGGAAACACCATATATTTT.

This sequence joins TRBV9 and TRBJ1-6; perhaps TRBD1 as D (6 bases). This CDR3 comprises 15 residues. The V and J ends lost 3 bases and 7 bases respectively, with 14 bases between them. Germline V CDR1 and CDR2: SGDLS, YYNGEE. This CDR3 is CASSGQVKGNSPLHF. As DNA, the CDR3 is TGTGCCAGCAGCGGACAGGTGAAAGGGAATTCACCCCTCCACTTT.

The chain couples TRBV20-1 to TRBJ2-7; 15 bases align to TRBD2. Trimming took 6 bases from V and 5 from J; bases not matched to a gene: 17. Germline V gene data show CDR1 as DFQATT and CDR2 as SNEGSKA (reference sequence). The CDR3 extends over 18 amino acids. This CDR3 is CSACEGLAGGSFMDEQYF. The DNA of the CDR3 is TGCAGTGCATGTGAGGGACTAGCGGGAGGATCCTTTATGGACGAGCAGTACTTC.

J is TRBJ2-5 and V is TRBV7-3; D call uncertain. TRBJ2-1 matches the DNA end more closely, so the J call is doubtful. The CDR3 is made up of 13 amino acids. The germline CDR1 and CDR2 sequences are SGHTA and FQGTGA. The DNA for the CDR3 is TGTGCCAGCAGCTTAAGTCCTGGTAGCGAGCAGTTCTTC. Protein product: CASSLSPGSEQFF.

This chain connects TRBV7-2 to TRBJ1-5; D is unresolved. From germline, CDR1 is SGHTA and CDR2 FQGNSA. Trimming removed 5 bases at V and 7 bases at J, with 18 bases between. This CDR3 region has 15 residues. This chain's CDR3 is CASSPESGLEQPQHF. The CDR3 DNA reads as TGTGCCAGCAGCCCAGAGTCCGGGCTCGAGCAGCCCCAGCATTTT.

The chain has TRBV14 and TRBJ2-3; no firm D call. Per the germline V gene, CDR1 is SGHDN and CDR2 is FVKESK. Deletions cut 4 bases from V and 7 bases from J, with 9 bases between. This CDR3 contains 12 residues. In DNA, the CDR3 is TGTGCCAGCAGCCGTGCAACAAATACGCAGTATTTT. This translates into CASSRATNTQYF.

This clonotype has a handful of counts. J is TRBJ2-1 and V is TRBV7-9; D may match TRBD1 or TRBD2 (5 bases each). Per germline, CDR1 SEHNR and CDR2 FQNEAQ (reference sequence). The CDR3 length is 16 residues. The V and J ends lost 10 bases and 0 bases respectively, with 19 bases between them. The CDR3 loop reads CAIPPGGTSSYNEQFF. CDR3 coding DNA: TGTGCCATCCCTCCTGGGGGAACGAGCTCCTACAATGAGCAGTTCTTC.

Here the CDR3 DNA reads TGTGCCAGCGGCCCCCCCGGGGAGCTGTTTTTT. Encoded protein: CASGPPGELFF. This chain joins TRBV9 and TRBJ2-2; D uncertain. The CDR3 has 11 amino acids. V gave up 7 bases and J gave up 6 bases, with 7 bases separating them. The germline V gene has CDR1 SGDLS and CDR2 YYNGEE.

This clonotype was recorded a few times. The gene calls are TRBV29-1 and TRBJ2-5; perhaps D is TRBD1 or TRBD2 (6 bases each). CDR3 length: 15 amino acids. Germline loops: CDR1 SQVTM, CDR2 ANQGSEA. Trimming removed 3 bases at V and 4 bases at J, with 18 bases between. Written as DNA, the CDR3 is TGCAGCGTTGATATGCCGGGGGCAGGGGTAGAGACCCAGTACTTC. Protein product: CSVDMPGAGVETQYF.

The chain has TRBV5-4 and TRBJ2-3; D gene uncertain. Germline-derived CDR1 and CDR2 are SGHNT and YYREEE (reference sequence). CDR3 length: 14 residues. V lost 3 bases and J lost 2, with 10 bases in between. The CDR3 region has the DNA TGTGCCAGCAGCTCGTGGAGACTCACAGATACGCAGTATTTT. Translating it yields CASSSWRLTDTQYF.

About this clonotype: One end of the junction does not line up with germline, which may come from a read error. The rearrangement joins TRBV3-1 to TRBJ1-2; 10 bases match TRBD1. The CDR3 spans 16 residues. CDR1 and CDR2 from the germline V gene are LGHDT and YNNKEL (reference sequence). The DNA of the CDR3 is TGTGCCAGCAACCAAGATGGAGGGACAGGGGTCTATGGCTACACCTTC. Its translation is CASNQDGGTGVYGYTF.

The CDR3 loop reads CASSQDPGASSYEQYF. In nucleotides, the CDR3 is TGCGCCAGCAGCCAAGATCCGGGGGCGAGCTCCTACGAGCAGTACTTC. The J gene is TRBJ2-7, the V gene TRBV4-3; D might be TRBD1 or TRBD2, each matching 6 bases. CDR1 and CDR2 from the germline V gene are LGHNA and YSLEER. This CDR3 spans 16 amino acids. The V end was cut by 0 bases, the J end by 0 bases, with 12 bases between.

This clonotype turned up a few times. This sequence joins TRBV10-3 and TRBJ2-5; a possible D gene is TRBD1 (6 bases). The better agreement between TRBJ2-1 and the DNA end casts doubt on the J call. The germline CDR1 and CDR2 sequences are ENHRY and SYGVKD. This CDR3 contains 13 residues. The CDR3 is CAISEGGGYEQFF. In DNA form, the CDR3 reads TGTGCCATCAGTGAAGGTGGGGGCTATGAGCAGTTCTTC.

This clonotype was seen only a few times. The CDR3 DNA reads TGTGCCAGCAGTGAAGCCGCCGGGTACTTC. It specifies CASSEAAGYF. The gene calls are TRBV6-1 and TRBJ2-5; D remains unclear. CDR3 length: 10 residues. Germline V lookup: CDR1 MNHNS, CDR2 SASEGT. Trimming took 0 bases from V and 13 from J, leaving 6 bases between them.

This clonotype was detected only a few times. The rearrangement links TRBV7-3 to TRBJ2-1; 10 nucleotides agree with TRBD2. CDR3 length equals 13 residues. Germline CDR1 and CDR2: SGHTA and FQGTGA. Trimming removed 2 bases from V and 13 bases from J; junction bases left unmatched: 5. CDR3 sequence (DNA): TGTGCCAGCAGCTTAGGGCTAGCGGGAGTCCAGTTCTTC. This sequence encodes CASSLGLAGVQFF.

Many counts were recorded for this clonotype. The J gene is TRBJ2-1, the V gene TRBV29-1, with 9 bases lining up with TRBD1. The CDR3 runs to 12 residues. Germline CDR1 SQVTM, CDR2 ANQGSEA. With 4 bases clipped from V and 9 bases from J, the junction kept 4 bases outside the gene matches. The CDR3 region is CSVGTGQGEQFF. In DNA form, the CDR3 reads TGCAGCGTTGGGACGGGACAGGGTGAGCAGTTCTTC.